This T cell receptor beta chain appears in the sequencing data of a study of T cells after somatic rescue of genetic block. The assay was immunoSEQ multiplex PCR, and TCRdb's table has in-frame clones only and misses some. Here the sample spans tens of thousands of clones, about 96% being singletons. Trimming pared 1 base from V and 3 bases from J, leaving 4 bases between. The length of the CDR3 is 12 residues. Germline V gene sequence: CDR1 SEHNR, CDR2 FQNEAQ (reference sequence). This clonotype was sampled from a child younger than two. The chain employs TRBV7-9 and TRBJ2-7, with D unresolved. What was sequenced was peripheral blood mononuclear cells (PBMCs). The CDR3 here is CASSLGRYEQYF. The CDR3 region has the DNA TGTGCCAGCAGCTTAGGCCGCTACGAGCAGTACTTC. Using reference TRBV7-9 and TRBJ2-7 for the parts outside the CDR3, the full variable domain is DTGVSQNPRHKITKRGQNVTFRCDPISEHNRLYWYRQTLGQGPEFLTYFQNEAQLEKSRLLSDRFSAERPKGSFSTLEIQRTEQGDSAMYLCASSLGRYEQYFGPGTRLTVT.